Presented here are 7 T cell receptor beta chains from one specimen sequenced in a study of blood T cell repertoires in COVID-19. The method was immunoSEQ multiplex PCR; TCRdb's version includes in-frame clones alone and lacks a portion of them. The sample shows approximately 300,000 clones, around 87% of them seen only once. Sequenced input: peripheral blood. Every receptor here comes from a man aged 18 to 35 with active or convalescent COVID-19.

The DNA of the CDR3 is TGTGCCAGCAGATTAGGCGGCGAGCAGTTCTTC. It yields the protein CASRLGGEQFF. The chain combines TRBV27 with TRBJ2-1, with D uncertain. The CDR3 length is 11 residues. Germline CDR1 MNHEY, CDR2 SMNVEV (reference sequence). Trimming stripped 6 bases from V and 10 bases from J, with 10 bases between.

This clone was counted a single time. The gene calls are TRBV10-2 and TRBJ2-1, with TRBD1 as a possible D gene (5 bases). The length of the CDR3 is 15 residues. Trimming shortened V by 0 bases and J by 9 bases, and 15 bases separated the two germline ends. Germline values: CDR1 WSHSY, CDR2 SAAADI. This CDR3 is CASSESVIGVGEQFF. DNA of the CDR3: TGCGCCAGCAGTGAGTCGGTGATAGGGGTCGGTGAGCAGTTCTTC.

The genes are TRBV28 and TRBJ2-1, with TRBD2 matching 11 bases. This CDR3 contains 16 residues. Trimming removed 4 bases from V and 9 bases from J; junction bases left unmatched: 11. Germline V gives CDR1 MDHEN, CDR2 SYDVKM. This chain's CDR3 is CASSSHGGSGRAEQFF. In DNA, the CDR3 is TGTGCCAGCAGTTCCCATGGTGGTAGCGGGAGGGCTGAGCAGTTCTTC.

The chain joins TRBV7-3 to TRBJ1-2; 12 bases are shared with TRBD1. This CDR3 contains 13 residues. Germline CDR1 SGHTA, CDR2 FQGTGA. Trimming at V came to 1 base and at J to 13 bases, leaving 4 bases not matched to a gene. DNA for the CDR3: TGTGCCAGCAGCTTAATGGGGACAGGGGGCCTCACCTTC. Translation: CASSLMGTGGLTF.

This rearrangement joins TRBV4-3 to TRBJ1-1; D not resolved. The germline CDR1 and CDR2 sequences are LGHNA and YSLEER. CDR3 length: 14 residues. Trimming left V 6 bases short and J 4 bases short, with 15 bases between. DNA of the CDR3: TGCGCCAGCAGGGCAGCTGGAGTGGGCACTGAAGCTTTCTTT. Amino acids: CASRAAGVGTEAFF.

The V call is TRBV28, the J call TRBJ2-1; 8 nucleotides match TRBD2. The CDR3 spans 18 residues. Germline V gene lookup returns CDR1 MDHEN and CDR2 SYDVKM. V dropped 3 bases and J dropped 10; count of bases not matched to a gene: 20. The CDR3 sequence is CASSFPHVSGLALGEQFF. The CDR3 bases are TGTGCCAGCAGTTTTCCTCATGTCTCTGGACTAGCTCTTGGGGAGCAGTTCTTC.

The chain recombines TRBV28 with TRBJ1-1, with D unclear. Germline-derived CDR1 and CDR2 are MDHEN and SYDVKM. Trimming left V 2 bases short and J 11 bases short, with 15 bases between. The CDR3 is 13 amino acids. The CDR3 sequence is CASSLGGGTRAFF. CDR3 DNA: TGTGCCAGCAGTTTAGGAGGCGGTACGAGGGCTTTCTTT.